The 6 T cell receptor beta chains below come from one sample, sequenced in a study of T cells in Graves' hyperthyroidism and ophthalmopathy. It was RNA transcripts that yielded the amplified TCR beta CDR3 regions. HTBI primers were the set used in a first-round RT-PCR of the TCR CDR3. MiXCR, applied by TCRdb to the multiplex PCR reads, yields one record per CDR3 protein. This table holds 380,000 or so distinct CDR3 sequences, roughly 14% found once. Material for sequencing was blood. These receptors were obtained from a woman under 40 with Graves' hyperthyroidism.

V gene TRBV29-1 combines with J gene TRBJ2-7; 7 nucleotides agree with TRBD1. The V and J ends lost 6 bases and 7 bases, in that order; junction bases with no gene match: 9. CDR1 and CDR2 (germline): SQVTM, ANQGSEA. The length of the CDR3 is 12 residues. The CDR3 DNA is TGCAGCGTGGGGACAGACCACTGGGAGCAGTACTTC. Translation gives CSVGTDHWEQYF.

The J gene is TRBJ1-3, the V gene TRBV14, with 8 nucleotides matching TRBD1. The CDR3 is 16 residues long. Germline V gene sequence: CDR1 SGHDN, CDR2 FVKESK. Trimming cost V 1 base and J 7 bases; bases outside gene matches: 9. The CDR3 bases are TGTGCCAGCAGCCAAGCCGGCGTGCAGGGGGCCAACACCATATATTTT. Its protein product is CASSQAGVQGANTIYF.

This clonotype was picked up many times. The V gene is TRBV12-3 or TRBV12-4, the J gene TRBJ1-2; D is unclear. This CDR3 contains 13 residues. Trimming pared 6 bases from V and 0 bases from J, leaving 8 bases between. In DNA, the CDR3 is TGTGCCAGCAGCCTCAGTGCTAACTATGGCTACACCTTC. It yields the protein CASSLSANYGYTF.

Only a few counts were recorded for this clonotype. The chain carries TRBV18 and TRBJ1-5; TRBD1 is a possible D gene (5 bases). Trimming pared 3 bases from V and 0 bases from J, leaving 15 bases between. The V gene's germline CDR1 is KGHSH and CDR2 LQKENI. The CDR3 is made up of 17 amino acids. As DNA, the CDR3 is TGTGCCAGCTCACCCTACGCCCAGGGAGTTAGCAATCAGCCCCAGCATTTT. Amino acids: CASSPYAQGVSNQPQHF.

The V gene is TRBV29-1, the J gene TRBJ2-3, with 9 bases aligning to TRBD2. The germline gives CDR1 SQVTM, CDR2 ANQGSEA. J gave up 5 bases and V 5 bases, and 8 bases lay outside the gene matches. This CDR3 comprises 14 residues. The CDR3 spells CSVSRREGQDTQYF. The DNA for the CDR3 is TGCAGCGTTTCTCGGCGGGAGGGCCAAGATACGCAGTATTTT.

The rearrangement links TRBV7-9 to TRBJ2-5, with 8 bases matching TRBD1. The CDR3 loop spans 14 amino acids. Germline V gives CDR1 SEHNR, CDR2 FQNEAQ (reference sequence). After removal of 4 bases from V and 7 bases from J, the junction contained 8 bases not matched to a gene. The CDR3 DNA follows: TGTGCCAGCAGCTCCTCAGACGGACAGGGGACCCAGTACTTC. Its translation is CASSSSDGQGTQYF.